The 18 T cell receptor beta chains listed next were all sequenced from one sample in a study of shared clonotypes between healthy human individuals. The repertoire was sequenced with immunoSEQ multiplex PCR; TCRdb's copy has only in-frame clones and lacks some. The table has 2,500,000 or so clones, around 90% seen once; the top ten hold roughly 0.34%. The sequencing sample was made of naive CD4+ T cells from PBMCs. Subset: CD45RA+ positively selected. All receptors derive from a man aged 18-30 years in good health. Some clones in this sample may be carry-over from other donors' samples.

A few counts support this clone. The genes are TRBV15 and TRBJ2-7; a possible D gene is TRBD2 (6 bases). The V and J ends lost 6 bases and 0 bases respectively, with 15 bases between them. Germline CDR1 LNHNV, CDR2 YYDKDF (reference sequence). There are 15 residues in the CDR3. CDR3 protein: CATRITGDGSYEQYF. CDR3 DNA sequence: TGTGCCACCAGAATTACGGGGGATGGCTCCTACGAGCAGTACTTC.

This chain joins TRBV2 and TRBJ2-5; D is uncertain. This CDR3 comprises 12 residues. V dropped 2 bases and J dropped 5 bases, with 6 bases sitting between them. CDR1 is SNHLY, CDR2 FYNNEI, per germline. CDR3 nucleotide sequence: TGTGCCAGCAGTGAAACGGTGGAGACCCAGTACTTC. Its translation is CASSETVETQYF.

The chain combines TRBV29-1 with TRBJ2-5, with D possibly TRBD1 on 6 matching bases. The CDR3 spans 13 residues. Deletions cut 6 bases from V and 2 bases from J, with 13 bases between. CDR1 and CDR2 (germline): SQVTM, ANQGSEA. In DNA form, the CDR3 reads TGCAGCGTCGAGGGACACACTCAAGAGACCCAGTACTTC. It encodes CSVEGHTQETQYF.

CDR3 region: CASRLAATGFGEQYF. CDR3 coding DNA: TGTGCCAGCAGGCTAGCCGCTACAGGGTTCGGCGAGCAGTACTTC. The chain couples TRBV6-6 to TRBJ2-7, with D perhaps TRBD1 (6 bases). The V end was cut by 6 bases, the J end by 6 bases, with 21 bases between. Germline-derived CDR1 and CDR2 are MNHNY and SVGAGI (reference sequence). There are 15 residues in the CDR3.

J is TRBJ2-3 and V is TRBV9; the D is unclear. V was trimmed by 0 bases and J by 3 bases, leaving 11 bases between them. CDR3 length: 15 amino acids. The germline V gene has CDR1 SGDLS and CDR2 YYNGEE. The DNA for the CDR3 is TGTGCCAGCAGCGTAGTGCCTAGAGCTACAGATACGCAGTATTTT. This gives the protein CASSVVPRATDTQYF.

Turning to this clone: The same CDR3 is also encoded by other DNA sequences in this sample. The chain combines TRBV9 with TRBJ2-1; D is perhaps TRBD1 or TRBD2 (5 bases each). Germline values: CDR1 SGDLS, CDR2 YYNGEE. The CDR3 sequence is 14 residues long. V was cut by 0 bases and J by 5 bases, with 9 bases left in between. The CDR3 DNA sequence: TGTGCCAGCAGCGTAGTTGGGGGTAACAATGAGCAGTTCTTC. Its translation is CASSVVGGNNEQFF.

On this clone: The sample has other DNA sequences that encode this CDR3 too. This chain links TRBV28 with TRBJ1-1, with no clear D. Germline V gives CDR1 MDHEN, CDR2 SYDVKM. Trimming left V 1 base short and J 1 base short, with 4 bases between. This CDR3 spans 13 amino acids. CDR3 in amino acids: CASSLSQNTEAFF. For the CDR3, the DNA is TGTGCCAGCAGTTTATCCCAGAACACTGAAGCTTTCTTT.

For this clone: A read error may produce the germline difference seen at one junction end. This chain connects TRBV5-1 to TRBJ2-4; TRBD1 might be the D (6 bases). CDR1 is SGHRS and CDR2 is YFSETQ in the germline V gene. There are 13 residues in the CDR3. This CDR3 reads CASSKRDKDIQYF. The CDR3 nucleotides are TGCGCCAGCAGCAAACGGGACAAAGACATTCAGTACTTC.

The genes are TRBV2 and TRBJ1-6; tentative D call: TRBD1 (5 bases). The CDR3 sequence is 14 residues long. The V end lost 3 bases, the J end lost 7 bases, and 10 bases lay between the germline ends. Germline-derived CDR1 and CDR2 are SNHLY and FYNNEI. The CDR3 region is CASSDRVPNSPLHF. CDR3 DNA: TGTGCCAGCAGTGACAGGGTACCCAATTCACCCCTCCACTTT.

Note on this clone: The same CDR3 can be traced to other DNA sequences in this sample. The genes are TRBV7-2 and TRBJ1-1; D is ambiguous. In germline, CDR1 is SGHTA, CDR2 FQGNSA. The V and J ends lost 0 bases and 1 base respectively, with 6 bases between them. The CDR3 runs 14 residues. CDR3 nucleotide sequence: TGTGCCAGCAGCTTAGCGGGTAGGAACACTGAAGCTTTCTTT. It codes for CASSLAGRNTEAFF. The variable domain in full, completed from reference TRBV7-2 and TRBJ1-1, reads GAGVSQSPSNKVTEKGKDVELRCDPISGHTALYWYRQSLGQGLEFLIYFQGNSAPDKSGLPSDRFSAERTGGSVSTLTIQRTQQEDSAVYLCASSLAGRNTEAFFGQGTRLTVV.

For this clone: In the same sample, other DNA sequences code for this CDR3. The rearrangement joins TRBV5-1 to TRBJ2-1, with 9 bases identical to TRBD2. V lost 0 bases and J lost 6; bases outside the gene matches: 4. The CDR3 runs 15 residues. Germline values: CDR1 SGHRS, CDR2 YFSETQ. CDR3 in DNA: TGCGCCAGCAGCTTGGATGGCGGGAGGGCCAATGAGCAGTTCTTC. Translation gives CASSLDGGRANEQFF.

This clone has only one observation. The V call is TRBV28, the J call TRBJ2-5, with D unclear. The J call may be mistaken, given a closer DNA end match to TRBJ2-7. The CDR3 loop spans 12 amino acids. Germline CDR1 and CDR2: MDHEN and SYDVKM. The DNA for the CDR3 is TGTGCCAGCCAGCCACCGACCTACGAGCAGTACTTC. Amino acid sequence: CASQPPTYEQYF.

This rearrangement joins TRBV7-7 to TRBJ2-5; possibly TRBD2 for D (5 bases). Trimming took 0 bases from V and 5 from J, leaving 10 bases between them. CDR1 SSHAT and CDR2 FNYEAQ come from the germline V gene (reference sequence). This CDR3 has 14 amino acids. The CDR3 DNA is TGTGCCAGCAGCTTAGCAGGATCGGGGGAGACCCAGTACTTC. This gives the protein CASSLAGSGETQYF.

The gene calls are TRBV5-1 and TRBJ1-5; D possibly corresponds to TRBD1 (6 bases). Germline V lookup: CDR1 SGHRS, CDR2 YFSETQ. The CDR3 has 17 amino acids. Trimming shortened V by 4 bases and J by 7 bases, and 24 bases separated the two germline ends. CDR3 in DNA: TGCGCCAGCAGCCCAGGCGGAATGGACAGATCTTGGCAGCCCCAGCATTTT. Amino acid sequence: CASSPGGMDRSWQPQHF.

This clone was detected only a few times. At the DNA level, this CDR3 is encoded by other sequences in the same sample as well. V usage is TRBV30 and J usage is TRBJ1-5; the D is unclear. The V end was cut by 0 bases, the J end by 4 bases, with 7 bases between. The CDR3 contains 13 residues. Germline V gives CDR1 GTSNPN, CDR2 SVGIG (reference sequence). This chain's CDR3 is CAWSVGPNQPQHF. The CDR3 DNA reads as TGTGCCTGGAGTGTCGGTCCAAATCAGCCCCAGCATTTT.

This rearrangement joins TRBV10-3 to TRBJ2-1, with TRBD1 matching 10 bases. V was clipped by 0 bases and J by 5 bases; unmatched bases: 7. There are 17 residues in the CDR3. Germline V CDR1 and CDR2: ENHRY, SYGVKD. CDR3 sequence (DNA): TGTGCCATCAGTGAGTCTACGGGGACAGGGGAGGACAATGAGCAGTTCTTC. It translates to CAISESTGTGEDNEQFF.

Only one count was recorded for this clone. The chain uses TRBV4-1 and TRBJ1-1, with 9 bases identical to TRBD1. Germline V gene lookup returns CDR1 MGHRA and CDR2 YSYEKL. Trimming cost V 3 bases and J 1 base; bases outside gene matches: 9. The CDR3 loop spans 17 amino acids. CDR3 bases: TGCGCCAGCAGCCAGCTCGTGACAGGGGGACCGAACACTGAAGCTTTCTTT. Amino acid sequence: CASSQLVTGGPNTEAFF.

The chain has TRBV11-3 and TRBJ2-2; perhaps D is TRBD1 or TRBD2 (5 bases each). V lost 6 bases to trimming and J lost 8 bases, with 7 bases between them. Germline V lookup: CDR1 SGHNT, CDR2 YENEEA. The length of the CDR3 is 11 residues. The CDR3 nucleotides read TGTGCCAGCAGGGGACGGGGGGAGCTGTTTTTT. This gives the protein CASRGRGELFF.